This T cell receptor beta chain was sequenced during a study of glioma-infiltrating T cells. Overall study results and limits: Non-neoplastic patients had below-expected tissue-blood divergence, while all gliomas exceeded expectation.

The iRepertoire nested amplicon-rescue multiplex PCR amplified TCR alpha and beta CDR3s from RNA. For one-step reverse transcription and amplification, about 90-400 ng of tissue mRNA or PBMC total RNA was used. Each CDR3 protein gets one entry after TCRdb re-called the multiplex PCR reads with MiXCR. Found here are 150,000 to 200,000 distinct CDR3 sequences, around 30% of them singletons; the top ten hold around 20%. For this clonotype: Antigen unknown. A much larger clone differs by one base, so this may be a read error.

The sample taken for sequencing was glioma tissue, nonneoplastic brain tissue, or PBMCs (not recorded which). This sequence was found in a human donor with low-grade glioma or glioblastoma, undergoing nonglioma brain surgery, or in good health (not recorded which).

CDR3 protein: CASSLIGLAGGDKQYF. The CDR3, as DNA: TGTGCCAGCAGCTTGATTGGGCTAGCGGGCGGAGATAAGCAGTATTTT. The chain combines TRBV5-4 with TRBJ2-3; 8 bases line up with TRBD2. The germline gives CDR1 SGHNT, CDR2 YYREEE (reference sequence). This CDR3 is 16 amino acids long.